A few counts support the clone carrying this TCR beta chain. The antigen remains undetermined. Extraction of total RNA produced a minimum of 5.5 micrograms from each sample. This sample is drawn from a study of blood T cells in healthy people across ages. Study-level information: Template switching caught about one barcoded beta molecule for each two T cells. Notes on the study in general: Diversity was higher, and naive CD4+ cells more numerous, in long-lived donors than in aged donors. With naive T cell percentage, TCR beta diversity showed a strong correlation.

The second PCR ran about 6 to 12 cycles with a sample-barcoded 5' primer and J-beta primers. MiXCR, run by TCRdb on the 5' RACE reads, gives a single entry per CDR3 protein. Of over 950,000 distinct CDR3 sequences in the sample, roughly 51% are singletons; the top ten hold 20% to 25%. The CDR3 is made up of 15 amino acids. Germline trimming cut 5 bases from V and 6 bases from J; bases unmatched to any gene: 8. The specimen was blood. The source is a woman in her sixties or seventies in good health. The chain couples TRBV12-3 or TRBV12-4 to TRBJ2-7, with 12 bases lining up with TRBD2. The CDR3: CASSEGLAGKVEQYF. DNA for the CDR3: TGTGCCAGCAGTGAAGGACTAGCGGGAAAGGTCGAGCAGTACTTC.